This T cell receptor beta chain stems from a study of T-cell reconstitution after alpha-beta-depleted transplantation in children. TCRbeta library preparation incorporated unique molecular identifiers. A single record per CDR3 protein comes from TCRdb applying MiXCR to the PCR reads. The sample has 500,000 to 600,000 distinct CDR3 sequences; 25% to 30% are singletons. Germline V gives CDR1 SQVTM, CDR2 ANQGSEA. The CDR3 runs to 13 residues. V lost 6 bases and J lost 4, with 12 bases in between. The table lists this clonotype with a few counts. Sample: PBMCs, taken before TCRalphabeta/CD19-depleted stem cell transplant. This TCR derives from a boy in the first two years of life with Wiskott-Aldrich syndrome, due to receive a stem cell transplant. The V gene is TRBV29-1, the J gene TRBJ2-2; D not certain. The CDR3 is CSVGLAGTGELFF. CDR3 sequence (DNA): TGCAGCGTAGGTTTGGCTGGCACCGGGGAGCTGTTTTTT.